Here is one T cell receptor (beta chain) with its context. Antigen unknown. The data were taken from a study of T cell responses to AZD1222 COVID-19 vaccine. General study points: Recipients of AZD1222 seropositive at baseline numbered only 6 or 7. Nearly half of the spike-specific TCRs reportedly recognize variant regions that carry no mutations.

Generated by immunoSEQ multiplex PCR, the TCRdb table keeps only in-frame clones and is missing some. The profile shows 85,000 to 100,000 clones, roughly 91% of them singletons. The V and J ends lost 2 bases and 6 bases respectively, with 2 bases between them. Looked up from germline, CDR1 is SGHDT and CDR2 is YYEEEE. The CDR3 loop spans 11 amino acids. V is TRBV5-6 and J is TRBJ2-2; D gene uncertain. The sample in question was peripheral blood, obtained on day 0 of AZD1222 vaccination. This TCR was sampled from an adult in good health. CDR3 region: CASSLPGELFF. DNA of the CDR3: TGTGCCAGCAGCTTACCCGGGGAGCTGTTTTTT.